This record concerns one T cell receptor (beta chain) sequence. This entry comes from a study of CD8+CD57+ T cells in acquired aplastic anemia. Patients chosen for sequencing had shown CD8+CD57+ cell expansion by flow cytometry. The germline gives CDR1 DFQATT, CDR2 SNEGSKA (reference sequence). CDR3 length equals 15 residues. The V segment lost 5 bases and the J segment 6 bases; nucleotides outside the gene matches: 12. TCR beta VDJ and CDR3 profiles were obtained from a genomic DNA template. One entry per CDR3 protein, called by TCRdb with MiXCR from the reads. The table has approximately 180,000 distinct CDR3 sequences, around 63% seen once.

This chain joins TRBV20-1 and TRBJ2-2; 7 bases agree with TRBD1. The sequenced material came from sorted CD4+, CD8+, or CD8+CD57+ T cells (not recorded which) from PBMCs. The source of this sequence is a human donor with aplastic anemia. Here the CDR3 DNA reads TGCAGTGCTTCCCTAGGGGGCCTCAGGTCCGGGGAGCTGTTTTTT. Its translation is CSASLGGLRSGELFF.